These 2 T cell receptor beta chains came from one sample sequenced in a study of T cells in Graves' hyperthyroidism and ophthalmopathy (dated by TCRdb to about 2019). Receptor amplification or capture employed multiplex PCR. TCRdb names Illumina HiSeq 2000 as the instrument used. The TCR beta CDR3 regions were amplified from RNA transcripts. A first-round RT-PCR of the TCR CDR3 used the HTBI primer set with the Qiagen OneStep RT-PCR kit. Using fastp at Q25 and MiXCR, TCRdb reprocessed the public reads and kept productive beta chains. Each record represents a unique CDR3 protein, reported with the most common genes and DNA among its rows. In this sample the table shows about 640,000 distinct CDR3 sequences, 45% of which occur a single time. The ten top clones hold approximately 7.2% of the sample. The sequencing sample was made of peripheral blood or thyroid tissue (not recorded which). The receptors stem from an adult man with Graves' disease, either hyperthyroidism or ophthalmopathy (not recorded which).

This clonotype showed up many times. The chain has TRBV12-3 or TRBV12-4 and TRBJ1-1, with D possibly TRBD1 on 6 matching bases. V was clipped by 6 bases and J by 4 bases, with 12 bases between them. CDR3 length: 13 residues. The CDR3 DNA sequence: TGTGCCAGCAGGGACACAGGGTCCACTGAAGCTTTCTTT. Its protein product is CASRDTGSTEAFF.

This chain uses TRBV7-8 with TRBJ1-5; TRBD1 is a possible D gene (5 bases). Germline values: CDR1 SGHVS, CDR2 FQNEAQ. Trimming took 1 base from V and 5 from J, leaving 9 bases between them. The CDR3 totals 14 residues. CDR3 coding DNA: TGTGCCAGCAGCTTAGTGGCAGGGCATCAGCCCCAGCATTTT. This translates into CASSLVAGHQPQHF. Drawing the rest from reference TRBV7-8 and TRBJ1-5, the complete variable domain is GAGVSQSPRYKVAKRGQDVALRCDPISGHVSLFWYQQALGQGPEFLTYFQNEAQLDKSGLPSDRFFAERPEGSVSTLKIQRTQQEDSAVYLCASSLVAGHQPQHFGDGTRLSIL.